This T cell receptor beta chain was sequenced for a study of T cell responses to AZD1222 COVID-19 vaccine. Study-level results: Seropositive at baseline were only a handful of AZD1222 recipients. The donor group comprised mostly white British people and more females; the analysis possibly underestimated clonal diversity.

Points on this clone: Its specificity is unknown.

Second-dose recipients at about 4 or about 12 weeks were treated as one pooled group. Libraries were prepared by immunoSEQ multiplex PCR; TCRdb keeps only in-frame clonotypes and omits some of them. Of about 140,000 clones in the sample, about 90% were seen once. Germline-derived CDR1 and CDR2 are ENHRY and SYGVKD. V lost 4 bases and J 0 bases, leaving 9 bases between the germline ends. The CDR3 is 14 residues long. The clonotype originates from an adult who received the AZD1222 COVID-19 vaccine. The starting material was peripheral blood, obtained 28 days after the second AZD1222 dose. The V gene is TRBV10-3, the J gene TRBJ2-5, with D perhaps assigned TRBD1 or TRBD2 (5 bases each). Written as DNA, the CDR3 is TGTGCCATCAGTGGGTTGGGACACCAAGAGACCCAGTACTTC. It translates to CAISGLGHQETQYF.